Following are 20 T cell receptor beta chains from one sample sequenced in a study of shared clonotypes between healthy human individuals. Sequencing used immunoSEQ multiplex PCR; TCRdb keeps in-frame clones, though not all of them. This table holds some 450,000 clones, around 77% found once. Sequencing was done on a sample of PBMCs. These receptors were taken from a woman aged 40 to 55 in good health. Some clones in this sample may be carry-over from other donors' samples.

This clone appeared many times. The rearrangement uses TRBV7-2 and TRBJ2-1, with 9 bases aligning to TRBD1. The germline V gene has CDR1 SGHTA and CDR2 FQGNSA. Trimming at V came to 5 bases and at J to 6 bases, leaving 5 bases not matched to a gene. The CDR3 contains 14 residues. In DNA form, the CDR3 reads TGTGCCAGCAGCCCAGACAGGGGGGGCAATGAGCAGTTCTTC. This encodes CASSPDRGGNEQFF. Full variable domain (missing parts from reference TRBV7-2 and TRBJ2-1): GAGVSQSPSNKVTEKGKDVELRCDPISGHTALYWYRQSLGQGLEFLIYFQGNSAPDKSGLPSDRFSAERTGGSVSTLTIQRTQQEDSAVYLCASSPDRGGNEQFFGPGTRLTVL.

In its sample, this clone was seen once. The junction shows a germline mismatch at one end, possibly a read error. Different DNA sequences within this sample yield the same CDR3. The CDR3 coding sequence is TGTGCCAGCAGCCTCAGGGGGCGATACACTGAAGCTTTTTTT. Its protein is CASSLRGRYTEAFF. The chain has TRBV5-6 and TRBJ1-1; TRBD1 matches at 8 bases. The CDR3 spans 14 residues. Germline V gene lookup returns CDR1 SGHDT and CDR2 YYEEEE.

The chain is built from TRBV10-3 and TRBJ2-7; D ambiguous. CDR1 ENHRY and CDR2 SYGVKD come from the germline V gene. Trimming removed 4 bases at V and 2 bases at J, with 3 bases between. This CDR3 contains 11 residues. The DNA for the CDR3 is TGTGCCATCAGTGGCGCCTACGAGCAGTACTTC. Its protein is CAISGAYEQYF.

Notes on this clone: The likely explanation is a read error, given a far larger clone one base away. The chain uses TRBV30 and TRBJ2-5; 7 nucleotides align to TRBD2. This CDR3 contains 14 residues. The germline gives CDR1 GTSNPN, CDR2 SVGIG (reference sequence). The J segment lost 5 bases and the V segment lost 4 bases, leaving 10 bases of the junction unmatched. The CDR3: CAWTGGSFQETQYF. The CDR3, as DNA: TGTGCCTGGACTGGCGGGAGCTTTCAGGAGACCCAGTACTTC. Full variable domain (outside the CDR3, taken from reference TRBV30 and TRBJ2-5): SQTIHQWPATLVQPVGSPLSLECTVEGTSNPNLYWYRQAAGRGLQLLFYSVGIGQISSEVPQNLSASRPQDRQFILSSKKLLLSDSGFYLCAWTGGSFQETQYFGPGTRLLVL.

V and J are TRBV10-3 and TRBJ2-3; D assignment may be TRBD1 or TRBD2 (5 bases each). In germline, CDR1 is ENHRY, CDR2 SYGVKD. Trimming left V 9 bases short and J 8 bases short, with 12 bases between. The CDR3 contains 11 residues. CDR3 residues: CAIAGAGTQYF. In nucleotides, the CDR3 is TGTGCCATTGCTGGGGCGGGTACGCAGTATTTT.

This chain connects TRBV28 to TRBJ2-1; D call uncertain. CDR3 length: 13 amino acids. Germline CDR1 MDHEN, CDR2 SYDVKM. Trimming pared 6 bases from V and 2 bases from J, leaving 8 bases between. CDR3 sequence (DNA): TGTGCCAGCAGGGAGACGGCCTACAATGAGCAGTTCTTC. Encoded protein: CASRETAYNEQFF.

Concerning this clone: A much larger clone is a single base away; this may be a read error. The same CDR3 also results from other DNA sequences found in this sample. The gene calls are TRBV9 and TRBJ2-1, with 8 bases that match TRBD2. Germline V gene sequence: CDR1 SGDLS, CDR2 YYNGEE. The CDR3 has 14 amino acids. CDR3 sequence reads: CASSVAGYHNEQFF. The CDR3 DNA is TGCGCCAGCAGCGTAGCGGGATACCACAATGAGCAGTTCTTC.

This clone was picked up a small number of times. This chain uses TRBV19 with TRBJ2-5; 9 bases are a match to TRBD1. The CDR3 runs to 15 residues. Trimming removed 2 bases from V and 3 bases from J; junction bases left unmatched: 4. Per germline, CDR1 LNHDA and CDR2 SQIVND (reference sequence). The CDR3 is CASSISWDREETQYF. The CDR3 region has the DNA TGTGCCAGTAGTATATCGTGGGACAGGGAAGAGACCCAGTACTTC.

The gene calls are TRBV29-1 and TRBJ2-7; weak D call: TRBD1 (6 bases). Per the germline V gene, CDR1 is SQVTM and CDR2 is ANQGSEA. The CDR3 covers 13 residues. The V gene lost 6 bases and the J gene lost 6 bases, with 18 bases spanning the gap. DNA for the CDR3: TGCAGCGTCATTGGGCAGGGGATAACCGAGCAGTACTTC. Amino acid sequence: CSVIGQGITEQYF.

The CDR3 nucleotides are TGTGCCAGCTCACCACCATCAACCCTAACCGGGGAGCTGTTTTTT. As protein: CASSPPSTLTGELFF. V gene TRBV18 combines with J gene TRBJ2-2, with D hard to call. With 0 bases removed from V and 5 bases from J, the gap between germline ends came to 10 bases. CDR1 and CDR2 from the germline V gene are KGHSH and LQKENI. This CDR3 spans 15 amino acids.

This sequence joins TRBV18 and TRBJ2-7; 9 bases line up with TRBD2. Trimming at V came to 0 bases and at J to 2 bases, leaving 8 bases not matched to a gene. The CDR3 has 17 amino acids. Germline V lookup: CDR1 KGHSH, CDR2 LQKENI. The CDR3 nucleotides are TGTGCCAGCTCACCACCGAATCCTAGCGGGGCCGCCTACGAGCAGTACTTC. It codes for CASSPPNPSGAAYEQYF.

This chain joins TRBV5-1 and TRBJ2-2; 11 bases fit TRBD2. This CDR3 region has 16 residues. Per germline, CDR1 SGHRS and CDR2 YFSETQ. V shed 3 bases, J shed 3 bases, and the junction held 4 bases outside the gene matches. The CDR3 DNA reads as TGCGCCAGCAGCTCCATAGCGGGAGGGGACACCGGGGAGCTGTTTTTT. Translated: CASSSIAGGDTGELFF.

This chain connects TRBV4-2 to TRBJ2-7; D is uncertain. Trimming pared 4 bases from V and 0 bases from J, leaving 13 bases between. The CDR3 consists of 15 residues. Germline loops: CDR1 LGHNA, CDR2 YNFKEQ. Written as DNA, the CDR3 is TGTGCCAGCAGCCCAGCGTACCAGAGCTCCTACGAGCAGTACTTC. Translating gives CASSPAYQSSYEQYF.

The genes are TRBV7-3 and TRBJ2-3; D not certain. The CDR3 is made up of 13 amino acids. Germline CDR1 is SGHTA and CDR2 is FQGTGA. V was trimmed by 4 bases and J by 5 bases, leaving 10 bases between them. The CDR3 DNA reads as TGTGCCAGCAGCTCGAACATAGGAGATACGCAGTATTTT. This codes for CASSSNIGDTQYF.

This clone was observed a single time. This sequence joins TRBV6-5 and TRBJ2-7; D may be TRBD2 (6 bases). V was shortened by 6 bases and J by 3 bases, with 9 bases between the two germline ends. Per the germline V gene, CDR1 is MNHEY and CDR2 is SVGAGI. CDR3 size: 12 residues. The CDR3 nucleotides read TGTGCCAGCAGGTCGGGGGTCTACGAGCAGTACTTC. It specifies CASRSGVYEQYF.

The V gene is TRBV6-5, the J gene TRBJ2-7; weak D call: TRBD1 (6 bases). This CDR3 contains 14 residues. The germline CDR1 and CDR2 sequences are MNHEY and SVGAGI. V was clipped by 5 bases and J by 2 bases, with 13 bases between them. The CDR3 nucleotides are TGTGCCAGCAGTAACACAGGGAACACCTACGAGCAGTACTTC. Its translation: CASSNTGNTYEQYF.

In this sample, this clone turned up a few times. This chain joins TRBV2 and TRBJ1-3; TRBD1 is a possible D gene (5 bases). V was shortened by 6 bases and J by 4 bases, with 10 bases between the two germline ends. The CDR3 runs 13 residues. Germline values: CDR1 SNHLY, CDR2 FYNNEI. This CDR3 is CASRGAPGNTIYF. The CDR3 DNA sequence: TGTGCCAGCAGAGGGGCTCCCGGAAACACCATATATTTT. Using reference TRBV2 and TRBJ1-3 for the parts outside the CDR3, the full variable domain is EPEVTQTPSHQVTQMGQEVILRCVPISNHLYFYWYRQILGQKVEFLVSFYNNEISEKSEIFDDQFSVERPDGSNFTLKIRSTKLEDSAMYFCASRGAPGNTIYFGEGSWLTVV.

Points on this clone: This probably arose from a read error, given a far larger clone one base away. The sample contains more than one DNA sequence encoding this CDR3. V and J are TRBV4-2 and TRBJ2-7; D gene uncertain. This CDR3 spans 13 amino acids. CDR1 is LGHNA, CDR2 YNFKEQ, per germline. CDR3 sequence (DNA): TGTGCCAGCAGCCTGAGCCACTCCTACGAGCAGTACTTT. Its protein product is CASSLSHSYEQYF.

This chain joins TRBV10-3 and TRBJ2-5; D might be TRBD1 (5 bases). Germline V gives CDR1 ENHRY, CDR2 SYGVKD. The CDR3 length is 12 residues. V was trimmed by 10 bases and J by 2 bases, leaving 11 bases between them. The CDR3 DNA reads TGTGCCACCCGGACATTTCAAGAGACCCAGTACTTC. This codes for CATRTFQETQYF.

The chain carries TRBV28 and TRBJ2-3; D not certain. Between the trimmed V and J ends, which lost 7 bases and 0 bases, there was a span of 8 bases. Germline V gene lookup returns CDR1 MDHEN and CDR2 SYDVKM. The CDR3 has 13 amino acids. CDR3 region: CASNIGSTDTQYF. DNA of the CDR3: TGTGCCAGCAATATTGGTAGCACAGATACGCAGTATTTT. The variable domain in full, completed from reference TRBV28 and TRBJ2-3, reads DVKVTQSSRYLVKRTGEKVFLECVQDMDHENMFWYRQDPGLGLRLIYFSYDVKMKEKGDIPEGYSVSREKKERFSLILESASTNQTSMYLCASNIGSTDTQYFGPGTRLTVL.